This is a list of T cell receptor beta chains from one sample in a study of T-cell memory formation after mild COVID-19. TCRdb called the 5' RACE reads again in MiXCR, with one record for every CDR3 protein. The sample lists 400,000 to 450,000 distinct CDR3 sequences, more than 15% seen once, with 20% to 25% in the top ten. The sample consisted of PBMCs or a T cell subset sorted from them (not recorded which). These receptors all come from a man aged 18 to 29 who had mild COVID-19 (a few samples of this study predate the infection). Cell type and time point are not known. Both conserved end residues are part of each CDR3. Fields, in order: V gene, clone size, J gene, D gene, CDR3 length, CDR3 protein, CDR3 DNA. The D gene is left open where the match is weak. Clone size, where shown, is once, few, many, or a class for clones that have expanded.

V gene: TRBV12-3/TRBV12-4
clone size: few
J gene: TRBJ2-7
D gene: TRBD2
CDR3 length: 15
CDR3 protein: CASSLQAQAGGEQYF
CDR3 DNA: TGTGCCAGCAGTTTACAGGCGCAAGCGGGGGGCGAGCAGTACTTC

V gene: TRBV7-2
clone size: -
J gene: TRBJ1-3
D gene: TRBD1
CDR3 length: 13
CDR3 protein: CASSSGGGNTIYF
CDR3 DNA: TGTGCCAGCAGTTCAGGGGGCGGAAACACCATATATTTT

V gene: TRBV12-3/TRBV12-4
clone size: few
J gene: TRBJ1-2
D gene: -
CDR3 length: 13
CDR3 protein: CASSFRAVYGYTF
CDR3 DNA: TGTGCCAGCAGTTTCCGGGCGGTCTATGGCTACACCTTC

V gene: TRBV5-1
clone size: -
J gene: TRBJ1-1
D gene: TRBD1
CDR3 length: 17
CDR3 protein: CASSSQDRGGMNTGAFF
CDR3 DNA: TGCGCCAGCAGCTCTCAAGACAGGGGGGGGATGAACACTGGAGCTTTCTTT

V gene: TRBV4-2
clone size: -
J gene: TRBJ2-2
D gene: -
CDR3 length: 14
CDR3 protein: CASSQEHNTGELFF
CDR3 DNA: TGTGCCAGCAGCCAAGAACACAACACCGGGGAGCTGTTTTTT

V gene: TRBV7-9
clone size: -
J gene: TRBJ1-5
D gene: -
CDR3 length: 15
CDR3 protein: CASSLARGGIQPQHF
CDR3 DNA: TGTGCCAGCAGCTTAGCGCGGGGGGGTATTCAGCCCCAGCATTTT

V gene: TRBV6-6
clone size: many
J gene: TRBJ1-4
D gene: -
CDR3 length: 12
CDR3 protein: CASGVSAEKLFF
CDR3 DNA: TGTGCCAGCGGCGTGTCAGCAGAAAAACTGTTTTTT

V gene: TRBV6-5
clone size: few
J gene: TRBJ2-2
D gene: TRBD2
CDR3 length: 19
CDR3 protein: CASSYRSLGGTVNTGELFF
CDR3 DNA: TGTGCCAGCAGTTACCGATCTTTGGGAGGGACTGTGAACACCGGGGAGCTGTTTTTT

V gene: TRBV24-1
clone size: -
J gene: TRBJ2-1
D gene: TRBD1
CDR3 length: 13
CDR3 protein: CATRDSPFEEQFF
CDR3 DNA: TGTGCCACCCGGGACAGTCCCTTTGAAGAGCAGTTCTTC

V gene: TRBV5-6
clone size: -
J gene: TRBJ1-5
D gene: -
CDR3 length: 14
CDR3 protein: CASSRGRTDQPQHF
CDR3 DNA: TGTGCCAGCAGCCGAGGGAGGACGGATCAGCCCCAGCATTTT

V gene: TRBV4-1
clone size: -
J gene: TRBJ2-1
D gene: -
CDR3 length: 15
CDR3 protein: CASSQEEGEKDEQFF
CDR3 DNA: TGCGCCAGCAGCCAAGAGGAGGGGGAAAAGGATGAGCAGTTCTTC

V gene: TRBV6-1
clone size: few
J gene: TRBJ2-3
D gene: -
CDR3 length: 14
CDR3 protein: CASTSGPGTDTQYF
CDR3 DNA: TGTGCCAGCACCTCTGGCCCGGGCACAGATACGCAGTATTTT

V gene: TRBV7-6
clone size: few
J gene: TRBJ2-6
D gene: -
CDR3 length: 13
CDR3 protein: CASREGGANVLTF
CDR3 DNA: TGTGCCAGCCGGGAAGGTGGGGCCAACGTCCTGACTTTC

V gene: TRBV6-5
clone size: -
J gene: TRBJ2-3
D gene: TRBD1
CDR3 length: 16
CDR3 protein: CASRGAGTGRTDTQYF
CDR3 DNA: TGTGCCAGCAGGGGTGCCGGGACAGGTCGCACAGATACGCAGTATTTT

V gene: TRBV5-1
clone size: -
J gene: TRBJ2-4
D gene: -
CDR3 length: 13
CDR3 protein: CASNDPGENIQYF
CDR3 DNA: TGCGCCAGCAACGATCCGGGCGAAAACATTCAGTACTTC